A single sample is the source of the 2 T cell receptor beta chains below, sequenced in a study of PD-1 blockade in mismatch repair-deficient tumors. TCRdb keeps only in-frame clones here, not all; method: immunoSEQ multiplex PCR. The sample contains about 63,000 clones, about 91% of which appear only once. Sequencing used peripheral blood, obtained 52 weeks after starting pembrolizumab. These receptors all come from an adult with mismatch repair-deficient cancer.

The chain employs TRBV4-2 and TRBJ2-1; 8 nucleotides align to TRBD2. Germline V lookup: CDR1 LGHNA, CDR2 YNFKEQ. Trimming at V came to 5 bases and at J to 8 bases, leaving 5 bases not matched to a gene. The CDR3 totals 13 residues. The CDR3 DNA is TGTGCCAGCAGCTTGGGAGCGGGAGATGAGCAGTTCTTC. Protein sequence: CASSLGAGDEQFF.

The chain has TRBV25-1 and TRBJ1-4; 7 bases align to TRBD1. Looked up from germline, CDR1 is MGHDK and CDR2 is SYGVNS. J gave up 4 bases and V 5 bases, and 4 bases lay outside the gene matches. The CDR3 spans 14 residues. CDR3: CASSRTGRNEKLFF. The DNA for the CDR3 is TGTGCCAGCAGTCGGACAGGCCGTAATGAAAAACTGTTTTTT.